Listed below are T cell receptor beta chains from one sample, sequenced in a study of blood T cell repertoires in COVID-19. TCRdb's copy holds only in-frame clones and misses some; the assay was immunoSEQ multiplex PCR. The profile covers about 190,000 clones, with roughly 79% appearing a single time and 15% to 20% taken by the ten largest. The sequenced sample consisted of peripheral blood. The receptors derive from a man in his sixties with active or convalescent COVID-19. The CDR3 runs from the conserved cysteine through the conserved F or W. A D gene is named only where the DNA matches it firmly. Clone size, where shown, is once, few, many, or a class for clones that have expanded.

j_call: TRBJ1-2
d_call: .
clone_size: .
v_call: TRBV29-1
cdr3_aa: CSVEEGRGGYTF
cdr3_nt: TGCAGCGTTGAAGAGGGAAGGGGTGGCTACACCTTC

j_call: TRBJ2-2
d_call: TRBD2
clone_size: many
v_call: TRBV28
cdr3_aa: CASSLAGEADTGELFF
cdr3_nt: TGTGCCAGCAGTTTGGCGGGAGAGGCGGACACCGGGGAGCTGTTTTTT

j_call: TRBJ2-7
d_call: .
clone_size: many
v_call: TRBV19
cdr3_aa: CASSIELASPYEQYF
cdr3_nt: TGTGCCAGTAGTATAGAGCTAGCGTCACCCTACGAGCAGTACTTC

j_call: TRBJ2-1
d_call: TRBD2
clone_size: many
v_call: TRBV6-6
cdr3_aa: CASLNYGRRNEQFF
cdr3_nt: TGTGCCAGCCTTAACTACGGGAGGAGGAATGAGCAGTTCTTC

j_call: TRBJ1-1
d_call: TRBD1
clone_size: .
v_call: TRBV28
cdr3_aa: CASRLYAGTGTEAFF
cdr3_nt: TGTGCCAGCAGACTATACGCCGGGACAGGGACTGAAGCTTTCTTT

j_call: TRBJ2-2
d_call: .
clone_size: .
v_call: TRBV5-4
cdr3_aa: CASSLGGPPIPGELFF
cdr3_nt: TGTGCCAGCAGCTTGGGAGGGCCTCCGATCCCCGGGGAGCTGTTTTTT

j_call: TRBJ2-5
d_call: .
clone_size: .
v_call: TRBV5-6
cdr3_aa: CASRSLGLGETQYF
cdr3_nt: TGTGCCAGCAGGTCCCTAGGACTGGGAGAGACCCAGTACTTC

j_call: TRBJ2-7
d_call: .
clone_size: .
v_call: TRBV4-2
cdr3_aa: CASSQGVMTYEQYF
cdr3_nt: TGTGCCAGCAGCCAAGGAGTTATGACCTACGAGCAGTACTTC

j_call: TRBJ2-3
d_call: TRBD2
clone_size: .
v_call: TRBV7-2
cdr3_aa: CASSSGLAGEADTQYF
cdr3_nt: TGTGCCAGCAGCTCAGGACTAGCGGGAGAGGCAGATACGCAGTATTTT

j_call: TRBJ2-7
d_call: TRBD1
clone_size: .
v_call: TRBV6-5
cdr3_aa: CASSPGQGDLYEQYF
cdr3_nt: TGTGCCAGCAGTCCTGGACAGGGGGACCTCTACGAGCAGTACTTC

j_call: TRBJ1-1
d_call: TRBD1
clone_size: few
v_call: TRBV6-5
cdr3_aa: CASSPTGGGTEAFF
cdr3_nt: TGTGCCAGCAGTCCTACAGGGGGTGGGACTGAAGCTTTCTTT

j_call: TRBJ2-1
d_call: .
clone_size: .
v_call: TRBV29-1
cdr3_aa: CSVGSGPNFYNEQFF
cdr3_nt: TGCAGCGTTGGGTCGGGTCCGAACTTCTACAATGAGCAGTTCTTC

j_call: TRBJ1-1
d_call: .
clone_size: .
v_call: TRBV7-8
cdr3_aa: CASSRGQPNTEAFF
cdr3_nt: TGTGCCAGCAGCAGAGGACAGCCGAACACTGAAGCTTTCTTT

j_call: TRBJ2-2
d_call: TRBD2
clone_size: .
v_call: TRBV5-4
cdr3_aa: CASSLGASGRRTGELFF
cdr3_nt: TGTGCCAGCAGCTTGGGGGCTAGCGGGAGGCGTACCGGGGAGCTGTTTTTT

j_call: TRBJ1-4
d_call: .
clone_size: .
v_call: TRBV11-2
cdr3_aa: CASSSPRGGRREKLFF
cdr3_nt: TGTGCCAGCAGCTCCCCTAGGGGGGGTAGACGAGAAAAACTGTTTTTT

j_call: TRBJ2-7
d_call: TRBD2
clone_size: .
v_call: TRBV3-1/TRBV3-2
cdr3_aa: CASSQSGGTYEQYF
cdr3_nt: TGTGCCAGCAGCCAGAGCGGGGGAACCTACGAGCAGTACTTC

j_call: TRBJ2-3
d_call: TRBD1
clone_size: .
v_call: TRBV4-3
cdr3_aa: CASSQDAVRGRTDTQYF
cdr3_nt: TGCGCCAGCAGCCAAGACGCTGTTAGGGGGCGCACAGATACGCAGTATTTT

j_call: TRBJ2-5
d_call: TRBD2
clone_size: once
v_call: TRBV19
cdr3_aa: CASSPRGLADQETQYF
cdr3_nt: TGTGCCAGTAGTCCCAGGGGACTAGCGGACCAAGAGACCCAGTACTTC

j_call: TRBJ1-3
d_call: .
clone_size: .
v_call: TRBV15
cdr3_aa: CATSRPQGMGNTIYF
cdr3_nt: TGTGCCACCAGCAGGCCACAGGGAATGGGAAACACCATATATTTT

j_call: TRBJ1-2
d_call: .
clone_size: once
v_call: TRBV27
cdr3_aa: CASSLSRGYGYTF
cdr3_nt: TGTGCCAGCAGTTTATCACGGGGATATGGCTACACCTTC

j_call: TRBJ2-7
d_call: TRBD2
clone_size: few
v_call: TRBV10-1
cdr3_aa: CASTQGLAGGHEQYF
cdr3_nt: TGCGCCAGCACCCAAGGACTAGCGGGAGGACACGAGCAGTACTTC

j_call: TRBJ2-2
d_call: TRBD2
clone_size: .
v_call: TRBV9
cdr3_aa: CASSPEASGMWAGELFF
cdr3_nt: TGTGCCAGCAGCCCAGAGGCTAGCGGGATGTGGGCCGGGGAGCTGTTTTTT

j_call: TRBJ2-7
d_call: .
clone_size: .
v_call: TRBV5-1
cdr3_aa: CASSLRGRGYGQYF
cdr3_nt: TGCGCCAGCAGCTTGCGTGGGAGGGGGTACGGGCAGTACTTC

j_call: TRBJ1-4
d_call: .
clone_size: many
v_call: TRBV27
cdr3_aa: CASRPANEKLFF
cdr3_nt: TGTGCCAGCAGGCCAGCTAATGAAAAACTGTTTTTT